This TCR beta chain emerged from a study of cytomegalovirus exposure and HLA in healthy donors. Overall study results and limits: For most subjects, TCR beta sequences were reported to predict HLA-A and HLA-B alleles with accuracy. Serostatus for CMV was the only available immune exposure information. As a later analysis showed, a missense DCLRE1C variant was linked to trimming of TCR beta V- and J-genes.

Amplification used 60 Vbeta primers and 13 Jbeta primers. Measured with immunoSEQ multiplex PCR; TCRdb has only the in-frame clones, and not every one. This sample has 130,000 or so clones, with about two thirds found just once. V dropped 1 base and J dropped 2 bases, with 12 bases sitting between them. Germline values: CDR1 LGHNA, CDR2 YNFKEQ. CDR3 length: 16 residues. Concerning this clone itself: The antigen is undetermined.

This clonotype was sampled from a man aged 35 to 55 in good health and CMV-seropositive. The sample taken for sequencing was PBMCs. The chain carries TRBV4-2 and TRBJ2-1; weak D call: TRBD2 (5 bases). CDR3 bases: TGTGCCAGCAGCCAAGTTCCAGGAGGTACCTACAATGAGCAGTTCTTC. Translated: CASSQVPGGTYNEQFF.